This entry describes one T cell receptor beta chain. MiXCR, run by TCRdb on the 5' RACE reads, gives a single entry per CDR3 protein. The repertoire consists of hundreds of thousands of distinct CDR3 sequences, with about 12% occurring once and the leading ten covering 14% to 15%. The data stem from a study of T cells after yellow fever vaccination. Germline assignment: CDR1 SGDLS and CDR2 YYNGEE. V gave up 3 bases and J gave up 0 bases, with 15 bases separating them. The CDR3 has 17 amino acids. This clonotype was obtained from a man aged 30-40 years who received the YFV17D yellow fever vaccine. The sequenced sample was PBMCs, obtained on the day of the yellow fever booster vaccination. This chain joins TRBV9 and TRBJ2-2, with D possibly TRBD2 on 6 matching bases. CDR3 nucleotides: TGTGCCAGCAGCGACCCCGCGGGAAAATCGAACACCGGGGAGCTGTTTTTT. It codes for CASSDPAGKSNTGELFF.